These 15 T cell receptor beta chains were sequenced from one sample in a study of blood T cells in healthy people across ages. Alongside a J-beta primer mix, a sample-barcoded 5' primer served in a second PCR lasting roughly 7 to 11 cycles. TCRdb reprocessed the 5' RACE reads via MiXCR and lists one record per CDR3 protein. Seen here are more than 700,000 distinct CDR3 sequences, 53% observed once, and the top ten hold about 38%. The sequencing input was blood. The receptor set was obtained from a man aged 80 or over in good health.

This clonotype was counted only a few times. The chain links TRBV29-1 to TRBJ2-7, with a weak D call TRBD1 (5 bases). V was clipped by 7 bases and J by 5 bases, with 9 bases between them. This CDR3 has 10 amino acids. Per the germline V gene, CDR1 is SQVTM and CDR2 is ANQGSEA. The CDR3 nucleotides read TGCAGCGCCGTAGGGGACGAGCAGTACTTC. The encoded protein is CSAVGDEQYF.

This chain links TRBV27 with TRBJ1-5, with D maybe TRBD1 (5 bases). This CDR3 has 14 residues. CDR1 MNHEY and CDR2 SMNVEV come from the germline V gene (reference sequence). V was trimmed by 3 bases and J by 7 bases, leaving 13 bases between them. The CDR3 region is CASSFNGGGQPQHF. Written as DNA, the CDR3 is TGTGCCAGCAGTTTCAACGGGGGTGGCCAGCCCCAGCATTTT.

The chain is built from TRBV28 and TRBJ2-5; D unresolved. Germline V gene lookup returns CDR1 MDHEN and CDR2 SYDVKM. With 3 bases removed from V and 5 bases from J, the gap between germline ends came to 13 bases. The CDR3 runs to 14 residues. The CDR3 DNA reads as TGTGCCAGCAGTTTGACTGAGGATTGGGAGACCCAGTACTTC. Translation: CASSLTEDWETQYF.

The V gene is TRBV7-3, the J gene TRBJ2-7; the D gene is possibly TRBD1 (5 bases). V was cut by 0 bases and J by 0 bases, with 9 bases left in between. The germline CDR1 and CDR2 sequences are SGHTA and FQGTGA. The CDR3 has 15 amino acids. CDR3 protein: CASSLTWGLSYEQYF. As DNA, the CDR3 is TGTGCCAGCAGCTTAACTTGGGGCCTCTCCTACGAGCAGTACTTC.

The chain is built from TRBV7-3 and TRBJ2-1; D could derive from TRBD1 or TRBD2 (6 bases each). CDR3 length equals 13 residues. With 5 bases removed from V and 9 bases from J, the gap between germline ends came to 14 bases. Germline V lookup: CDR1 SGHTA, CDR2 FQGTGA. CDR3: CASSHRGGFEQFF. The DNA for the CDR3 is TGTGCCAGCAGCCACCGAGGGGGGTTTGAGCAGTTCTTC. Filled out from reference TRBV7-3 and TRBJ2-1, the complete variable domain reads GAGVSQTPSNKVTEKGKYVELRCDPISGHTALYWYRQSLGQGPEFLIYFQGTGAADDSGLPNDRFFAVRPEGSVSTLKIQRTERGDSAVYLCASSHRGGFEQFFGPGTRLTVL.

This clonotype was observed a handful of times. The chain uses TRBV6-5 and TRBJ2-6; D is perhaps TRBD2 (6 bases). CDR3 length: 18 amino acids. CDR1 is MNHEY and CDR2 is SVGAGI in the germline V gene. V shed 0 bases and J shed 1 base, with 13 bases lying between them. CDR3 loop: CASSYSRGLSSGANVLTF. In DNA form, the CDR3 reads TGTGCCAGCAGTTACTCCCGGGGACTGTCTTCTGGGGCCAACGTCCTGACTTTC.

The chain combines TRBV3-1 with TRBJ2-1, with no clear D. Germline V CDR1 and CDR2: LGHDT, YNNKEL (reference sequence). CDR3 length: 16 amino acids. The germline V and J ends were trimmed by 4 bases and 0 bases, with 13 bases remaining between them. CDR3 amino acids: CASSPFGLLSYNEQFF. CDR3 nucleotides: TGTGCCAGCAGCCCCTTCGGCCTTCTCTCCTACAATGAGCAGTTCTTC.

Comments on this clonotype: A single base separates this from a much larger clone, so it may be a read error. The rearrangement links TRBV3-1 to TRBJ2-5; a possible D gene is TRBD2 (7 bases). Matching the DNA end better, TRBJ2-7 makes the J call doubtful. The CDR3 spans 14 residues. Germline V gene data show CDR1 as LGHDT and CDR2 as YNNKEL (reference sequence). CDR3 DNA sequence: TGTGCCTGCAGCCAAGAAAGGGGGAGGGGCGAGCAGTACTTC. Amino acids: CACSQERGRGEQYF.

A few counts support this clonotype. J is TRBJ2-7 and V is TRBV29-1, with TRBD2 matching 7 bases. The CDR3 covers 14 residues. Losses at the gene ends were 4 bases for V and 0 bases for J; bases not matched to a gene: 6. CDR1 is SQVTM and CDR2 is ANQGSEA in the germline V gene. CDR3 bases: TGCAGCGTTGCCCGACTAGCTGCCTCCTACGAGCAGTACTTC. This encodes CSVARLAASYEQYF.

This chain uses TRBV21-1 with TRBJ1-6; the table's D call TRBD1 went unverified against the DNA. TRBV21-1 constitutes a pseudogene. The CDR3 totals 16 residues. DNA of the CDR3: TGTGCCAGCAGCAAAGAAGGCCAGGGGGAACATTCACCCCTCCACTTT. Translated: CASSKEGQGEHSPLHF.

This rearrangement joins TRBV5-5 to TRBJ1-1; D gene uncertain. Trimming shortened V by 1 base and J by 0 bases, and 7 bases separated the two germline ends. In germline, CDR1 is SGHKS, CDR2 YYEKEE (reference sequence). The CDR3 sequence is 14 residues long. For the CDR3, the DNA is TGTGCCAGCAGCTTGCAGAGAATGAACACTGAAGCTTTCTTT. Protein: CASSLQRMNTEAFF.

The V and J genes are TRBV20-1 and TRBJ2-3; unclear D gene. This CDR3 has 13 amino acids. CDR1 DFQATT and CDR2 SNEGSKA come from the germline V gene (reference sequence). V lost 0 bases to trimming and J lost 14 bases, with 18 bases between them. Written as DNA, the CDR3 is TGCAGTGCTAGAGACCGGATGGGCAGAGACGCGTATTTT. Protein sequence: CSARDRMGRDAYF.

This sequence joins TRBV7-2 and TRBJ2-5; the D is unclear. The ends were cut back, 2 bases at V and 11 bases at J, with 15 bases in the middle. The CDR3 covers 13 residues. Per germline, CDR1 SGHTA and CDR2 FQGNSA. The CDR3 loop reads CASSLRRYNEQYF. CDR3 bases: TGTGCCAGCAGCTTAAGGCGTTACAATGAGCAGTACTTC.

The genes are TRBV27 and TRBJ2-7; D is perhaps TRBD1 or TRBD2 (5 bases each). From germline, CDR1 is MNHEY and CDR2 SMNVEV (reference sequence). Trimming removed 7 bases from V and 7 bases from J, with 11 bases in between. This CDR3 is 11 amino acids long. Here the CDR3 DNA reads TGTGCCAGCACTAATGGGGGAGAGCAGTACTTC. It yields the protein CASTNGGEQYF.

Points on this clonotype: The junction departs from germline at one end; a sequencing error may be responsible. The chain combines TRBV2 with TRBJ1-2, with TRBD1 matching 8 bases. CDR3 length equals 14 residues. CDR1 and CDR2 (germline): SNHLY, FYNNEI. CDR3 region: CASNKGQGAYGCTF. The CDR3 DNA reads as TGTGCCAGCAACAAAGGCCAGGGGGCCTATGGCTGCACCTTC.